This T cell receptor (beta chain) is drawn from a study of T cell repertoires in cytomegalovirus infection. Study information: Recently described HLA-C-restricted plus well-studied HLA-B-restricted CMV epitopes were used.

This CDR3 region has 16 residues. Germline V lookup: CDR1 LNHDA, CDR2 SQIVND (reference sequence). Trimming removed 9 bases from V and 0 bases from J, with 19 bases in between. MiXCR was run by TCRdb on the reads, yielding one entry per CDR3 protein. The sample has about 890,000 distinct CDR3 sequences; around 30% are singletons. This clonotype was counted between two and nine times. Its target is not known. The source material was cultured CD8+ T cells from PBMCs, sampled from culture after CMV antigen stimulation. This receptor was taken from a human donor in good health (CMV status not recorded). Some clones in this sample may be carry-over from other donors' samples. The chain is built from TRBV19 and TRBJ2-3; a possible D gene is TRBD2 (6 bases). DNA of the CDR3: TGTGCCAGCCGCCACCGCCGGGACTTAAGCACAGATACGCAGTATTTT. It encodes CASRHRRDLSTDTQYF.